The sequence of this T cell receptor (beta chain) was determined in a study of blood T cell repertoires in COVID-19. For the study at large: COVID-19 samples collected from the United States, Italy and Spain covered acute and convalescent phases.

CDR3 length: 14 amino acids. Germline V lookup: CDR1 SGHNT, CDR2 YENEEA. J gave up 8 bases and V 8 bases, and 10 bases lay outside the gene matches. In the source study's methods: The assay estimated nucleated cells by amplifying reference gene primers. The assay was immunoSEQ multiplex PCR, and TCRdb's table has in-frame clones only and misses some. D and trimming were read from the DNA, whereas the V and J calls and clone size are those reported in that table. This table holds roughly 68,000 clones, around four fifths found once. The sequenced material came from peripheral blood. The V call is TRBV11-3, the J call TRBJ2-1, with TRBD2 matching 9 bases. The clonotype comes from a woman of 80 years or more with acute or convalescent COVID-19. The CDR3 bases are TGTGCCAGCCAAGGCGGGGGGGGGAGTCATGAGCAGTTCTTC. Its protein product is CASQGGGGSHEQFF.